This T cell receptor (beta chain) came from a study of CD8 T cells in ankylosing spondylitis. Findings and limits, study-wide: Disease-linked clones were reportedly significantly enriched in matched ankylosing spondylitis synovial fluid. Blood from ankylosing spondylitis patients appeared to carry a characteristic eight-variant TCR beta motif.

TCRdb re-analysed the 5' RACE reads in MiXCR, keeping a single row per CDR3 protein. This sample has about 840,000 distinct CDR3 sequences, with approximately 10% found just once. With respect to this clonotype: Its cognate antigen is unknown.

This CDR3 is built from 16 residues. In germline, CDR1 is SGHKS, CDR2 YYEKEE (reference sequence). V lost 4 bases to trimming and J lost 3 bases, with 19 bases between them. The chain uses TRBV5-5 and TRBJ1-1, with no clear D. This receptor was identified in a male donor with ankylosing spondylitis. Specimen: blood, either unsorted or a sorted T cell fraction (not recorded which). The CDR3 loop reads CASSPYPPRVDTEAFF. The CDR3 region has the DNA TGTGCCAGCAGCCCTTATCCGCCGAGGGTAGACACTGAAGCTTTCTTT.